These 25 T cell receptor beta chains came from one sample sequenced in a study of blood T cell repertoires in COVID-19. Method: immunoSEQ multiplex PCR; TCRdb's copy keeps in-frame clones and lacks some. Of roughly 300,000 clones in the sample, 65% to 85% are singletons; the top ten hold about 1.2%. The specimen sequenced was peripheral blood. These receptors originate from a woman aged 45 to 65 with acute or convalescent COVID-19.

The V gene is TRBV7-6, the J gene TRBJ1-6; D perhaps matches TRBD1 (6 bases). The CDR3 is made up of 14 amino acids. Trimming left V 4 bases short and J 8 bases short, with 12 bases between. CDR1 SGHVS and CDR2 FNYEAQ come from the germline V gene. CDR3: CASSSREGDSPLHF. CDR3 nucleotides: TGTGCCAGCAGCTCCAGGGAGGGGGATTCACCCCTCCACTTT.

CDR3 in DNA: TGCAGCGTAACTTTGCCGACCTACGAGCAGTACTTC. It is translated as CSVTLPTYEQYF. The chain has TRBV29-1 and TRBJ2-7; D unclear. This CDR3 spans 12 amino acids. Germline-derived CDR1 and CDR2 are SQVTM and ANQGSEA. V dropped 6 bases and J dropped 2 bases, with 11 bases sitting between them.

The rearrangement joins TRBV11-3 to TRBJ1-3; D is undetermined. Trimming cost V 2 bases and J 3 bases, with 11 bases left between them. The CDR3 is made up of 15 amino acids. CDR1 and CDR2 (germline): SGHNT, YENEEA. CDR3 amino acids: CASSLSGENGNTIYF. Written as DNA, the CDR3 is TGTGCCAGCAGCTTATCCGGAGAGAATGGAAACACCATATATTTT.

This chain links TRBV15 with TRBJ2-3; perhaps TRBD2 as D (6 bases). The CDR3 contains 14 residues. V was pared by 5 bases and J by 3 bases, with 12 bases between. CDR1 is LNHNV, CDR2 YYDKDF, per germline (reference sequence). CDR3: CATSGGDGTDTQYF. The DNA of the CDR3 is TGTGCCACCAGCGGCGGGGACGGTACAGATACGCAGTATTTT.

J is TRBJ1-1 and V is TRBV5-1, with 9 bases identical to TRBD1. This CDR3 comprises 18 residues. V shed 7 bases, J shed 0 bases, and the junction held 16 bases outside the gene matches. Germline CDR1 and CDR2: SGHRS and YFSETQ. The CDR3: CASGLGQGPRRLNTEAFF. The CDR3 DNA reads as TGCGCCAGCGGGCTCGGACAGGGGCCGCGGAGGCTGAACACTGAAGCTTTCTTT.

The chain recombines TRBV19 with TRBJ1-4; 10 nucleotides align to TRBD1. The CDR3 has 15 amino acids. Germline trimming cut 5 bases from V and 4 bases from J; bases unmatched to any gene: 4. Germline CDR1 LNHDA, CDR2 SQIVND (reference sequence). The CDR3 coding sequence is TGTGCCAGTAGTCGACAGGGGGCGGATAATGAAAAACTGTTTTTT. Residues: CASSRQGADNEKLFF.

This clone came up once. This chain links TRBV30 with TRBJ1-1; 9 bases are shared with TRBD1. This CDR3 is built from 12 residues. J gave up 7 bases and V 3 bases, and 3 bases lay outside the gene matches. The germline CDR1 and CDR2 sequences are GTSNPN and SVGIG (reference sequence). The CDR3 here is CAWSGQGFEAFF. The CDR3 DNA reads TGTGCCTGGAGCGGACAGGGGTTTGAAGCTTTCTTT.

The chain employs TRBV5-5 and TRBJ2-1; D not resolved. V lost 2 bases and J lost 3, with 12 bases in between. CDR1 SGHKS and CDR2 YYEKEE come from the germline V gene (reference sequence). This CDR3 is built from 15 residues. The CDR3 sequence: CASSFQASGYNEQFF. CDR3 nucleotides: TGTGCCAGCAGCTTCCAGGCGTCTGGCTACAATGAGCAGTTCTTC.

This chain joins TRBV7-9 and TRBJ1-2; D might be TRBD1 (6 bases). Germline V CDR1 and CDR2: SEHNR, FQNEAQ (reference sequence). V was pared by 4 bases and J by 9 bases, with 15 bases between. There are 13 residues in the CDR3. The CDR3 bases are TGTGCCAGCAGCTCTCAACAGGGAGAGCGCTACACCTTC. The encoded protein is CASSSQQGERYTF.

A few counts support this clone. This chain connects TRBV7-9 to TRBJ2-2; 7 positions agree with TRBD1. The V segment lost 5 bases and the J segment 1 base; nucleotides outside the gene matches: 7. This CDR3 comprises 16 residues. Germline lookup yields CDR1 SEHNR and CDR2 FQNEAQ (reference sequence). The CDR3 reads CASSPNRGGNTGELFF. The CDR3 coding sequence is TGTGCCAGCAGCCCGAACAGGGGCGGGAACACCGGGGAGCTGTTTTTT.

This clone was counted a single time. The chain joins TRBV7-2 to TRBJ1-1, with 7 bases identical to TRBD1. In germline, CDR1 is SGHTA, CDR2 FQGNSA. V lost 2 bases to trimming and J lost 6 bases; unmatched junction nucleotides: 6. The CDR3 runs to 14 residues. The chain's CDR3 is CASSLNAQGAEAFF. In nucleotides, the CDR3 is TGTGCCAGCAGCTTAAACGCTCAGGGGGCTGAAGCTTTCTTT.

J is TRBJ1-2 and V is TRBV27, with 7 bases fitting TRBD1. Germline-derived CDR1 and CDR2 are MNHEY and SMNVEV (reference sequence). Trimming took 6 bases from V and 3 from J; bases not matched to a gene: 7. The CDR3 loop spans 14 amino acids. CDR3 DNA: TGTGCCAGCAGGACACGGACAGGCGACTATGGCTACACCTTC. Translating gives CASRTRTGDYGYTF.

Regarding this clone: The sample has other DNA sequences that encode this CDR3 too. This sequence joins TRBV9 and TRBJ2-1; D is uncertain. Germline V gene lookup returns CDR1 SGDLS and CDR2 YYNGEE. The CDR3 has 13 residues. Trimming left V 0 bases short and J 4 bases short, with 5 bases between. The CDR3 nucleotides read TGTGCCAGCAGCGTAGCAGATTACAATGAGCAGTTCTTC. Amino acid sequence: CASSVADYNEQFF.

This chain uses TRBV19 with TRBJ1-2; D is undetermined. The CDR3 has 16 amino acids. The germline V gene has CDR1 LNHDA and CDR2 SQIVND (reference sequence). Trimming stripped 2 bases from V and 0 bases from J, with 13 bases between. CDR3 nucleotides: TGTGCCAGTAGTATACAGCACTCCGGGACTAACTATGGCTACACCTTC. This gives the protein CASSIQHSGTNYGYTF.

CDR3 sequence (DNA): TGTGCCAGCAGCATCGGACTAGCGGGAAACAATGAGCAGTTCTTC. Protein sequence: CASSIGLAGNNEQFF. This chain joins TRBV6-5 and TRBJ2-1; 12 nucleotides match TRBD2. The ends lost 6 bases at V and 5 bases at J; junction bases unmatched: 5. The CDR3 has 15 amino acids. The germline CDR1 and CDR2 sequences are MNHEY and SVGAGI.

In the case of this clone: This CDR3 is also generated by other DNA sequences in the sample. The rearrangement uses TRBV2 and TRBJ1-5; 8 positions match TRBD1. Germline V gene lookup returns CDR1 SNHLY and CDR2 FYNNEI. V dropped 1 base and J dropped 7; count of bases not matched to a gene: 3. CDR3 length: 14 residues. This CDR3 is CASSEGTGSQPQHF. The CDR3 DNA follows: TGTGCCAGCAGTGAAGGGACAGGGAGCCAGCCCCAGCATTTT.

This chain's CDR3 is CASSKVTGGNEAEAFF. The CDR3 region has the DNA TGTGCCAGCAGCAAAGTGACAGGGGGAAATGAGGCTGAAGCTTTCTTT. The V call is TRBV21-1, the J call TRBJ1-1; the table calls TRBD1, which could not be checked here. TRBV21-1 is listed as a pseudogene. The length of the CDR3 is 16 residues.

V usage is TRBV18 and J usage is TRBJ2-7, with 10 positions matching TRBD2. This CDR3 is 17 amino acids long. Trimming cost V 6 bases and J 3 bases; bases outside gene matches: 14. CDR1 and CDR2 from the germline V gene are KGHSH and LQKENI. The CDR3 DNA is TGTGCCAGCTCGCCGAACGGTCCCGGGACTAGCGACTACGAGCAGTACTTC. This gives the protein CASSPNGPGTSDYEQYF.

This clone was counted a single time. This chain connects TRBV9 to TRBJ2-1; TRBD1 is a possible D gene (6 bases). The CDR3 is 16 amino acids. The germline V gene has CDR1 SGDLS and CDR2 YYNGEE. V was cut by 6 bases and J by 0 bases, with 16 bases left in between. The CDR3 DNA reads TGTGCCAGCACCGGTGGACAGCCTAGCTCCTACAATGAGCAGTTCTTC. This codes for CASTGGQPSSYNEQFF.

V and J are TRBV5-5 and TRBJ2-4, with 14 bases aligning to TRBD2. The CDR3 covers 14 residues. Per the germline V gene, CDR1 is SGHKS and CDR2 is YYEKEE (reference sequence). The V and J ends lost 3 bases and 8 bases, in that order; junction bases with no gene match: 1. The CDR3 DNA follows: TGTGCCAGCAGCTCGGGACTAGCGGGAGACATTCAGTACTTC. The encoded protein is CASSSGLAGDIQYF.

The chain carries TRBV7-2 and TRBJ2-7; D is possibly TRBD2 (7 bases). Deletions cut 2 bases from V and 7 bases from J, with 18 bases between. The length of the CDR3 is 15 residues. CDR1 is SGHTA, CDR2 FQGNSA, per germline. The CDR3 loop reads CASSLLGGLIGEQYF. The CDR3 nucleotides read TGTGCCAGCAGCTTATTGGGGGGGCTCATAGGGGAGCAGTACTTC.

The chain uses TRBV27 and TRBJ1-2, with 11 bases identical to TRBD1. Germline CDR1 and CDR2: MNHEY and SMNVEV (reference sequence). The CDR3 is 18 residues long. With V trimmed by 2 bases and J by 2 bases, 10 bases remained unmatched. CDR3 DNA sequence: TGTGCCAGCAGTTTACGTGCAACCGGGACAGGGGGAAACTATGGCTACACCTTC. It translates to CASSLRATGTGGNYGYTF.

This chain joins TRBV6-5 and TRBJ1-2, with 7 bases aligning to TRBD1. The J segment lost 10 bases and the V segment lost 6 bases, leaving 11 bases of the junction unmatched. CDR3 length: 13 amino acids. CDR1 is MNHEY, CDR2 SVGAGI, per germline. The CDR3 DNA reads TGTGCCAGCAGGCCAGGGACAGCCGACCTCTACACCTTC. It yields the protein CASRPGTADLYTF.

J is TRBJ1-2 and V is TRBV2; 10 bases fit TRBD1. J was trimmed by 7 bases and V by 11 bases; bases with no gene match: 10. CDR3 length: 13 residues. Germline V gene data show CDR1 as SNHLY and CDR2 as FYNNEI. The CDR3 DNA reads TGTGCCGGTCCGGGACAGGGGTTTGCTGGCTACACCTTC. Its translation: CAGPGQGFAGYTF.

The V gene is TRBV14, the J gene TRBJ2-3; D not resolved. The V and J ends lost 4 bases and 1 base respectively, with 12 bases between them. Germline values: CDR1 SGHDN, CDR2 FVKESK. CDR3 size: 15 residues. The CDR3 nucleotides are TGTGCCAGCAGCCCTTACTTTTCGGGCACAGATACGCAGTATTTT. Amino acid sequence: CASSPYFSGTDTQYF.